This T cell receptor (beta chain) was captured in a study of PD-1 blockade in classical Hodgkin lymphoma. The time point denotes: newly diagnosed, previously untreated cHL patient sample. Isolated CD8+ T cells were derived from thawed PBMCs through magnetic negative selection. Clones were read by immunoSEQ multiplex PCR, and TCRdb kept only the in-frame ones, dropping some. The sample comprises approximately 9,300 clones, 91% of which are singletons, and 6.5% to 9% rests with the top ten. The germline CDR1 and CDR2 sequences are PRHDT and FYEKMQ (reference sequence). The CDR3 is 14 residues long. Trimming removed 0 bases at V and 2 bases at J, with 7 bases between.

This rearrangement joins TRBV13 to TRBJ1-2, with D possibly matching TRBD1 (5 bases). This receptor was taken from a human donor with classical Hodgkin lymphoma. The specimen was CD8+ T cells from blood. The CDR3 sequence is CASSLGTVNYGYTF. CDR3 DNA sequence: TGTGCCAGCAGCTTAGGGACAGTGAACTATGGCTACACCTTC.